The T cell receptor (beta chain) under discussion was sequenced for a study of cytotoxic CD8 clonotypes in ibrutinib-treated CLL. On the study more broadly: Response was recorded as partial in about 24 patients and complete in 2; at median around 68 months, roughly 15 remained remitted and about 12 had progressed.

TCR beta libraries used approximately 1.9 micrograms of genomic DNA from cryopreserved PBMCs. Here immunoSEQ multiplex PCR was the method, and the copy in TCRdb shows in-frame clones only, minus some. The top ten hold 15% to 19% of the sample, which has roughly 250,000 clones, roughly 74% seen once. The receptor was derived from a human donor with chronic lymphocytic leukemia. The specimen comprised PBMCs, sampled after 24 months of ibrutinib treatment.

The CDR3 nucleotides read TGTGCCAGCAGGAGTAGGGGGATCGATGGCTACACCTTC. Its translation is CASRSRGIDGYTF. V gene TRBV27 combines with J gene TRBJ1-2; possibly TRBD1 for D (6 bases). The CDR3 loop spans 13 amino acids. In germline, CDR1 is MNHEY, CDR2 SMNVEV (reference sequence). The V gene lost 6 bases and the J gene lost 6 bases, with 14 bases spanning the gap.